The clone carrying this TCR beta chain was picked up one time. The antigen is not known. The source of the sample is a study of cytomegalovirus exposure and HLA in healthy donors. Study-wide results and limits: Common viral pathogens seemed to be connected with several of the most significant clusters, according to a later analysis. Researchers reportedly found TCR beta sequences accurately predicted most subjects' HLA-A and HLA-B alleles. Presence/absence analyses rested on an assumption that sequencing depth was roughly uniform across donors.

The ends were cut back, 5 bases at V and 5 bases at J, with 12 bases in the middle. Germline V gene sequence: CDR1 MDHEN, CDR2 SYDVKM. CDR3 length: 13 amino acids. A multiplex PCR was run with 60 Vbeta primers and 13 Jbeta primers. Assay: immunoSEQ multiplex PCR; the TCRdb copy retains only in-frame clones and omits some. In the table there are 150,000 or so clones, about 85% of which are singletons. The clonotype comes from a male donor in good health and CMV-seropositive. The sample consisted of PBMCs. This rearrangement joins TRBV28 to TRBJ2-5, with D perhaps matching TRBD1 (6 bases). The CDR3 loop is CASSVGARETQYF. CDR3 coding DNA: TGTGCCAGCAGTGTGGGGGCGAGGGAGACCCAGTACTTC.